The following is a T cell receptor beta chain sequence with its context. The data were taken from a study of T cell changes during pregnancy in multiple sclerosis. Generated by immunoSEQ multiplex PCR, the TCRdb table keeps only in-frame clones and is missing some. The table lists some 31,000 clones, about nine tenths of them singletons. The sample was CD8+ T cells from peripheral blood mononuclear cells, taken in the second trimester of pregnancy. This TCR derives from a female donor with multiple sclerosis, enrolled in a pregnancy study.

The CDR3 sequence is CASSQINREQYF. Written as DNA, the CDR3 is TGCGCCAGCAGCCAAATTAATCGGGAGCAGTACTTC. V and J are TRBV4-1 and TRBJ2-7; no definite D call. The germline gives CDR1 MGHRA, CDR2 YSYEKL. This CDR3 is built from 12 residues. With 2 bases removed from V and 7 bases from J, the gap between germline ends came to 9 bases.